One and the same sample provided the 9 T cell receptor beta chains below, sequenced in a study of T-cell reconstitution after alpha-beta-depleted transplantation in children. Unique molecular identifiers tagged the TCRbeta library. TCRdb analysed the PCR reads with MiXCR anew, one entry per CDR3 protein. The data show 480,000 or so distinct CDR3 sequences, with 8% to 11% seen just once and just over 2% held by the top ten. The specimen comprised PBMCs, sampled before TCRalphabeta/CD19-depleted stem cell transplant. The receptors stem from a child under 10 years old with inherited bone marrow failure, due to receive a stem cell transplant.

This clonotype was counted many times. This chain joins TRBV13 and TRBJ1-1, with a possible D match to TRBD1 (6 bases). The V end lost 4 bases, the J end lost 4 bases, and 7 bases lay between the germline ends. The germline V gene has CDR1 PRHDT and CDR2 FYEKMQ (reference sequence). This CDR3 is 12 amino acids long. CDR3 nucleotides: TGTGCCAGCAGCTCAGGGGCCACTGAAGCTTTCTTT. This encodes CASSSGATEAFF.

The table lists this clonotype with a few counts. J is TRBJ1-4 and V is TRBV19; D remains unclear. From germline, CDR1 is LNHDA and CDR2 SQIVND (reference sequence). The CDR3 loop spans 17 amino acids. V was trimmed by 2 bases and J by 6 bases, leaving 19 bases between them. DNA of the CDR3: TGTGCCAGTAGTATAACCCCCTGGGGAAGGGAGGATGAAAAACTGTTTTTT. The encoded protein is CASSITPWGREDEKLFF.

Comments on this clonotype: A clone one base away is much larger, so this may be a read error. This sequence joins TRBV28 and TRBJ2-7; 7 bases agree with TRBD1. This CDR3 is 15 amino acids long. Germline CDR1 is MDHEN and CDR2 is SYDVKM. The CDR3 DNA is TGTGCCAGCAGTTTAGCCGGGGACAGTGAGTACGAGCTGTACTTC. Its protein is CASSLAGDSEYELYF.

This clonotype has just a few counts. The J gene is TRBJ2-7, the V gene TRBV6-2 or TRBV6-3; D is uncertain. The CDR3 has 11 amino acids. Germline V gives CDR1 MNHEY, CDR2 SVGEGT. Trimming cost V 6 bases and J 3 bases, with 6 bases left between them. CDR3 loop: CASSRNYEQYF. DNA of the CDR3: TGTGCCAGCAGCCGGAACTACGAGCAGTACTTC.

The chain carries TRBV11-2 and TRBJ2-3, with D uncertain. Germline lookup yields CDR1 SGHAT and CDR2 FQNNGV. The CDR3 spans 15 residues. Between the trimmed V and J ends, which lost 6 bases and 7 bases, there was a span of 20 bases. CDR3 sequence reads: CASRQKHSMPHTQYF. CDR3 DNA: TGTGCCAGCAGACAGAAACACAGTATGCCCCATACGCAGTATTTT.

This clonotype was recorded at least ten times. V gene TRBV28 combines with J gene TRBJ1-5, with 9 bases that match TRBD1. Germline assignment: CDR1 MDHEN and CDR2 SYDVKM. Trimming took 5 bases from V and 1 from J; bases not matched to a gene: 6. This CDR3 is 16 amino acids long. CDR3 DNA sequence: TGTGCCAGCAGTAAGCTCGGACAGGGGAGCAATCAGCCCCAGCATTTT. Protein: CASSKLGQGSNQPQHF.

The J gene is TRBJ2-7, the V gene TRBV19; D possibly corresponds to TRBD2 (5 bases). Germline V gene lookup returns CDR1 LNHDA and CDR2 SQIVND (reference sequence). The CDR3 length is 14 residues. Trimming stripped 1 base from V and 3 bases from J, with 10 bases between. The CDR3 bases are TGTGCCAGTAGTATAGGGAGGACCAGCTACGAGCAGTACTTC. Its protein is CASSIGRTSYEQYF.

As concerns this clonotype: Without the conserved terminal phenylalanine or tryptophan, this CDR3 likely stems from a read error. The chain uses TRBV27 and TRBJ2-7, with D perhaps assigned TRBD1 or TRBD2 (7 bases each). V gave up 2 bases and J gave up 3 bases, with 14 bases separating them. Germline V gene data show CDR1 as MNHEY and CDR2 as SMNVEV (reference sequence). The CDR3 extends over 15 amino acids. The CDR3 DNA reads TGTGCCAGCAGTTTAACGGCCAGGGGGGGCTACGAGCAGTACTGC. It translates to CASSLTARGGYEQYC.

This clonotype appeared many times. The chain joins TRBV20-1 to TRBJ2-1, with D perhaps TRBD2 (6 bases). The CDR3 has 15 residues. Trimming took 7 bases from V and 4 from J, leaving 20 bases between them. Germline values: CDR1 DFQATT, CDR2 SNEGSKA (reference sequence). The CDR3 sequence is CSGEILGSGYNEQFF. CDR3 bases: TGCAGTGGTGAGATACTCGGGAGTGGTTACAATGAGCAGTTCTTC.